The 10 T cell receptor beta chains listed next were all sequenced from one sample in a study of blood T cell repertoires in COVID-19 (TCRdb year 2020). Libraries were made using the immunoSEQ multiplex PCR assay. Imported from immuneACCESS, the table was reduced by TCRdb to in-frame sequences with V and J called. These copies leave out some clones; in studies compared against another copy, an unresolved V gene accounts for under half, and the cause of the remainder is not known. The sample table lists under 200,000 clones, about 82% of them with a count of one. The ten largest clonotypes hold about 5.6% of the sample. The sample taken for sequencing was PBMCs or T cells enriched from blood (not recorded which). The receptors shown here come from a man in his forties with acute COVID-19.

The gene calls are TRBV27 and TRBJ1-1; 7 bases align to TRBD1. This CDR3 has 17 amino acids. Trimming took 3 bases from V and 8 from J; bases not matched to a gene: 18. Germline-derived CDR1 and CDR2 are MNHEY and SMNVEV (reference sequence). The CDR3 sequence: CASSFSNTGARAREAFF. The CDR3 DNA reads as TGTGCCAGCAGTTTTTCTAATACAGGGGCGAGAGCCCGGGAAGCTTTCTTT.

The chain recombines TRBV7-3 with TRBJ2-2; 10 positions match TRBD2. V lost 1 base, J lost 5 bases, and 4 bases stayed unmatched. The CDR3 length is 16 residues. Germline CDR1 and CDR2: SGHTA and FQGTGA. CDR3 in DNA: TGTGCCAGCAGCTTAAGCCTGACTAGCGGGACCGGGGAGCTGTTTTTT. Amino acid sequence: CASSLSLTSGTGELFF.

The rearrangement joins TRBV15 to TRBJ2-1, with 7 bases aligning to TRBD1. Trimming cost V 4 bases and J 5 bases; bases outside gene matches: 8. The CDR3 runs to 15 residues. CDR1 and CDR2 from the germline V gene are LNHNV and YYDKDF (reference sequence). This CDR3 reads CATSNPKGQDNEQFF. The CDR3 DNA is TGTGCCACCAGCAACCCAAAAGGACAGGACAATGAGCAGTTCTTC.

This clone has only one observation. The rearrangement links TRBV3-1 (or the pseudogene TRBV3-2) to TRBJ2-1; a possible D gene is TRBD2 (5 bases). V was pared by 4 bases and J by 4 bases, with 14 bases between. Germline V gene sequence: CDR1 LGHDT, CDR2 YNNKEL (reference sequence). The CDR3 runs 15 residues. In DNA form, the CDR3 reads TGTGCCAGCAGCCTCCGGGGAGACTTTTACAATGAGCAGTTCTTC. This gives the protein CASSLRGDFYNEQFF.

The chain is built from TRBV27 and TRBJ2-7; weak D call: TRBD1 (6 bases). Germline values: CDR1 MNHEY, CDR2 SMNVEV (reference sequence). The CDR3 has 16 residues. V was trimmed by 1 base and J by 2 bases, leaving 15 bases between them. CDR3 residues: CASSLLGPTGTYEQYF. For the CDR3, the DNA is TGTGCCAGCAGTTTATTAGGCCCCACAGGGACCTACGAGCAGTACTTC.

This clone was observed once. The chain joins TRBV27 to TRBJ2-6, with D possibly being TRBD2 (6 bases). Germline V CDR1 and CDR2: MNHEY, SMNVEV (reference sequence). The V gene lost 7 bases and the J gene lost 2 bases, with 12 bases spanning the gap. CDR3 length: 15 residues. The CDR3 DNA sequence: TGTGCCAGCAATGACGGGAGACCTGGGGCCAACGTCCTGACTTTC. Protein product: CASNDGRPGANVLTF.

The V and J genes are TRBV6-4 and TRBJ1-1; D might be TRBD1 (5 bases). V dropped 8 bases and J dropped 2 bases, with 12 bases sitting between them. The germline V gene has CDR1 MRHNA and CDR2 SNTAGT. CDR3 size: 13 residues. For the CDR3, the DNA is TGTGCCAGCCAGGGAAACGAAAACACTGAAGCTTTCTTT. Translating it yields CASQGNENTEAFF.

The CDR3: CASSVGGLGTEAFF. In DNA form, the CDR3 reads TGTGCCAGCAGCGTAGGGGGCCTCGGCACTGAAGCTTTCTTT. V and J are TRBV9 and TRBJ1-1, with D perhaps matching TRBD1 (5 bases). CDR3 length: 14 residues. Germline V gene lookup returns CDR1 SGDLS and CDR2 YYNGEE. The V gene lost 0 bases and the J gene lost 4 bases, with 10 bases spanning the gap. Complete variable domain (other parts from reference TRBV9 and TRBJ1-1): DSGVTQTPKHLITATGQRVTLRCSPRSGDLSVYWYQQSLDQGLQFLIQYYNGEERAKGNILERFSAQQFPDLHSELNLSSLELGDSALYFCASSVGGLGTEAFFGQGTRLTVV.

The rearrangement joins TRBV28 to TRBJ1-3, with a weak D call TRBD1 (6 bases). Germline assignment: CDR1 MDHEN and CDR2 SYDVKM. This CDR3 spans 14 amino acids. With 3 bases removed from V and 1 base from J, the gap between germline ends came to 7 bases. The CDR3 coding sequence is TGTGCCAGCAGTTTCGGGACATCTGGAAACACCATATATTTT. It codes for CASSFGTSGNTIYF.

The CDR3 sequence is CASSRGAFGGQETQYF. As DNA, the CDR3 is TGTGCCAGCAGCCGCGGAGCATTCGGGGGGCAGGAGACCCAGTACTTC. The rearrangement uses TRBV3-1 (or the pseudogene TRBV3-2) and TRBJ2-5; D possibly corresponds to TRBD2 (7 bases). Trimming took off 4 bases at V and 5 bases at J, with 20 bases between the two ends. The germline V gene encodes CDR1 LGHDT and CDR2 YNNKEL (reference sequence). The CDR3 spans 16 residues.